This TCR beta chain was recovered during a study of CD8+ T cells in alopecia areata. As for the study in general: Twice a day, 5 to 10 mg of oral tofacitinib was administered to treated patients. The study's findings and limits: Scalp specimens additionally yield sequences from normal skin's resident alphabeta T cells. On tofacitinib, scalp clonality and expanded CD8+ clones among top 100 fell significantly.

Treatment described: oral pan-JAK inhibitor, 5-10 mg twice daily. Sequencing relied on a cDNA template that was reverse transcribed from extracted RNA. Repertoires were generated with immunoSEQ multiplex PCR, while TCRdb's copy carries only in-frame clones and drops some. The sample lists 90,000 to 100,000 clones; roughly three fifths were seen once. On this clone: Its antigen remains unidentified.

The CDR3 length is 17 residues. Germline lookup yields CDR1 SGHTA and CDR2 FQGTGA. V was shortened by 3 bases and J by 1 base, with 17 bases between the two germline ends. The specimen comprised CD8+ T cells sorted from blood, sampled at week 4, from a patient treated with tofacitinib. This sequence joins TRBV7-3 and TRBJ2-3, with D perhaps given as TRBD1 or TRBD2 (5 bases each). The clonotype originates from a human donor with alopecia areata. The CDR3 DNA follows: TGTGCCAGCAGCTTCCCCGGGGAAGGGGAAGGCACAGATACGCAGTATTTT. Protein sequence: CASSFPGEGEGTDTQYF.